Sequencing of this T cell receptor beta chain was carried out in a study of blood T cell repertoires in COVID-19. Study overall: Italy, Spain and the United States were the sources of the convalescent and acute COVID-19 samples.

Here immunoSEQ multiplex PCR was the method, and the copy in TCRdb shows in-frame clones only, minus some. The sample holds about 59,000 clones; 79% are singletons and the top ten take around 3.2%. V gave up 2 bases and J gave up 6 bases, with 17 bases separating them. CDR1 and CDR2 (germline): ENHRY, SYGVKD. This CDR3 is 16 amino acids long. The sample comprised peripheral blood. The rearrangement links TRBV10-3 to TRBJ2-4; D is possibly TRBD2 (6 bases). The receptor was derived from a man aged 55 to 69 with acute or convalescent COVID-19. CDR3 in DNA: TGTGCCATCAGTGAGAGTGCGGGGCGGGACCGAAACATTCAGTACTTC. It encodes CAISESAGRDRNIQYF.